The 17 T cell receptor beta chains below all came from one sample that was sequenced in a study of naive and memory T cell subsets. Points from the study as a whole: Especially in CD8 cells, naive repertoires contained a few larger clonotypes, possibly CD45RA-re-expressing memory cells.

Two oligonucleotides, mixed equimolar, formed the beta constant-region primer covering TRBC1 and TRBC2. Ligated cDNA was amplified by four rounds of PCR with nested alpha and beta constant-region primers and SP2. TCRdb reprocessed the UMI-ligation and nested PCR reads via MiXCR and lists one record per CDR3 protein. The repertoire holds over 110,000 distinct CDR3 sequences, with 15% to 25% as singletons. Which antigens these TCRs recognize remains unknown. The specimen sequenced was naive CD8+ T cells from blood. The source is a human donor in good health.

This chain connects TRBV4-3 to TRBJ2-6; TRBD1 matches at 8 bases. CDR3 length equals 19 residues. V gave up 5 bases and J gave up 0 bases; unmatched junction bases: 12. CDR1 is LGHNA, CDR2 YSLEER, per germline. CDR3 DNA sequence: TGCGCCAGCAGCATCCATTGGGACAGGCCGTACTCTGGGGCCAACGTCCTGACTTTC. This translates into CASSIHWDRPYSGANVLTF.

This clonotype was observed a few times. The rearrangement joins TRBV28 to TRBJ2-5; tentatively, D is TRBD2 (5 bases). Germline lookup yields CDR1 MDHEN and CDR2 SYDVKM. V was clipped by 5 bases and J by 1 base, with 17 bases between them. The CDR3 contains 16 residues. For the CDR3, the DNA is TGTGCCAGCAGTCCTTTGGTGGGAGAGGCCCAAGAGACCCAGTACTTC. This gives the protein CASSPLVGEAQETQYF.

The chain recombines TRBV7-9 with TRBJ2-1; weak D call: TRBD1 (6 bases). This CDR3 comprises 15 residues. Trimming removed 4 bases from V and 12 bases from J, with 22 bases in between. Germline lookup yields CDR1 SEHNR and CDR2 FQNEAQ (reference sequence). The CDR3 DNA reads TGTGCCAGCAGCTCCGACAGGCCGACTCCCCATGTGCAGTTCTTC. Its translation: CASSSDRPTPHVQFF.

This clonotype appeared a few times. The chain is built from TRBV7-2 and TRBJ1-1; 7 nucleotides match TRBD1. CDR3 size: 14 residues. With 5 bases clipped from V and 10 bases from J, the junction kept 13 bases outside the gene matches. Germline-derived CDR1 and CDR2 are SGHTA and FQGNSA. The CDR3 bases are TGTGCCAGCAGCCAAGACAGGAGGGGGCTTGGAGCTTTCTTT. Translation: CASSQDRRGLGAFF. Complete variable domain (other parts from reference TRBV7-2 and TRBJ1-1): GAGVSQSPSNKVTEKGKDVELRCDPISGHTALYWYRQSLGQGLEFLIYFQGNSAPDKSGLPSDRFSAERTGGSVSTLTIQRTQQEDSAVYLCASSQDRRGLGAFFGQGTRLTVV.

This clonotype was recorded a few times. The rearrangement joins TRBV11-2 to TRBJ1-5; no clear D gene. Trimming cost V 0 bases and J 7 bases, with 13 bases left between them. This CDR3 has 15 amino acids. The germline gives CDR1 SGHAT, CDR2 FQNNGV. CDR3 nucleotides: TGTGCCAGCAGCTTAGATCCGGGAGGCGGACAGCCCCAGCATTTT. It yields the protein CASSLDPGGGQPQHF.

In its sample, this clonotype was seen a few times. This chain links TRBV6-5 with TRBJ2-7; D is undetermined. Trimming shortened V by 2 bases and J by 0 bases, and 11 bases separated the two germline ends. Germline V gene sequence: CDR1 MNHEY, CDR2 SVGAGI. This CDR3 has 15 residues. CDR3 in DNA: TGTGCCAGCAGTTACAGGGCGGTGAGCTCCTACGAGCAGTACTTC. Translating it yields CASSYRAVSSYEQYF.

The chain is built from TRBV27 and TRBJ2-7; no reliable D call. This CDR3 spans 12 amino acids. The ends were cut back, 8 bases at V and 1 base at J, with 9 bases in the middle. Per the germline V gene, CDR1 is MNHEY and CDR2 is SMNVEV (reference sequence). The CDR3 sequence is CASAPHSYEQYF. DNA of the CDR3: TGTGCCAGCGCCCCTCATTCCTACGAGCAGTACTTC.

The DNA for the CDR3 is TGTGCCATCAGTGAGGGCCAGGGAATTAACGAGCAGTACTTC. It translates to CAISEGQGINEQYF. V is TRBV10-3 and J is TRBJ2-7; TRBD1 might be the D (5 bases). The CDR3 contains 14 residues. Germline V lookup: CDR1 ENHRY, CDR2 SYGVKD. V gave up 2 bases and J gave up 5 bases, with 13 bases separating them.

The rearrangement links TRBV28 to TRBJ1-1; 9 nucleotides line up with TRBD1. The V gene's germline CDR1 is MDHEN and CDR2 SYDVKM. The CDR3 spans 14 residues. The V and J ends lost 6 bases and 4 bases, in that order; junction bases with no gene match: 6. Here the CDR3 DNA reads TGTGCCAGCAGAATACAGGGGGCTGGCACTGAAGCTTTCTTT. Protein: CASRIQGAGTEAFF. The full variable domain, in which reference TRBV28 and TRBJ1-1 provide the parts outside the CDR3, is DVKVTQSSRYLVKRTGEKVFLECVQDMDHENMFWYRQDPGLGLRLIYFSYDVKMKEKGDIPEGYSVSREKKERFSLILESASTNQTSMYLCASRIQGAGTEAFFGQGTRLTVV.

This clonotype was seen a few times. This chain uses TRBV6-5 with TRBJ2-5; 7 nucleotides line up with TRBD1. Germline loops: CDR1 MNHEY, CDR2 SVGAGI. This CDR3 spans 15 amino acids. The V and J ends lost 5 bases and 5 bases, in that order; junction bases with no gene match: 11. The CDR3 loop is CASSLGQPRAETQYF. Here the CDR3 DNA reads TGTGCCAGCAGTCTGGGACAGCCGCGGGCGGAGACCCAGTACTTC.

This clonotype was observed a handful of times. J is TRBJ1-1 and V is TRBV12-3 or TRBV12-4; tentatively, D is TRBD1 (6 bases). The CDR3 loop spans 12 amino acids. Trimming took off 4 bases at V and 7 bases at J, with 10 bases between the two ends. This CDR3 is CASSSRGIEAFF. The CDR3 bases are TGTGCCAGCAGTTCCAGGGGAATTGAAGCTTTCTTT.

V is TRBV6-5 and J is TRBJ1-4, with 9 bases aligning to TRBD1. There are 13 residues in the CDR3. Per germline, CDR1 MNHEY and CDR2 SVGAGI. Trimming cost V 5 bases and J 11 bases; bases outside gene matches: 6. CDR3: CASSIRQGEKLFF. CDR3 DNA sequence: TGTGCCAGCAGTATAAGACAGGGGGAGAAACTGTTTTTT.

The CDR3 DNA sequence: TGCAGTGCTTGGGGGACAGGGTCCTACGAGCAGTACTTC. Amino acid sequence: CSAWGTGSYEQYF. This chain connects TRBV20-1 to TRBJ2-7; the match to TRBD1 covers 9 bases. V lost 5 bases and J lost 1; bases outside the gene matches: 3. Per the germline V gene, CDR1 is DFQATT and CDR2 is SNEGSKA (reference sequence). The CDR3 has 13 amino acids.

CDR3 region: CASSLRAGGPRPSEQFF. In nucleotides, the CDR3 is TGTGCCAGCAGCTTAAGGGCGGGAGGGCCTCGACCAAGTGAGCAGTTCTTC. This rearrangement joins TRBV7-2 to TRBJ2-1; 9 bases are shared with TRBD2. Unmatched junction bases numbered 14, after V lost 2 bases and J lost 9 bases. Germline CDR1 reads SGHTA; CDR2 reads FQGNSA. The CDR3 totals 17 residues.

This clonotype was detected only a few times. This sequence joins TRBV28 and TRBJ2-5; D gene unclear. Germline CDR1 reads MDHEN; CDR2 reads SYDVKM. The CDR3 length is 13 residues. Trimming stripped 7 bases from V and 4 bases from J, with 13 bases between. The CDR3 loop is CASTRLSRETQYF. The CDR3 DNA sequence: TGTGCCAGCACCAGACTCTCCCGAGAGACCCAGTACTTC.

This clonotype was recorded at least ten times. The chain employs TRBV18 and TRBJ2-7, with 9 positions matching TRBD1. The CDR3 has 14 residues. Germline values: CDR1 KGHSH, CDR2 LQKENI. J was trimmed by 2 bases and V by 3 bases; bases with no gene match: 2. In DNA form, the CDR3 reads TGTGCCAGCTCACCGGGACAGGGCCCCTACGAGCAGTACTTC. Protein: CASSPGQGPYEQYF.

This clonotype has more than one count but fewer than ten. The chain carries TRBV9 and TRBJ2-7, with TRBD1 matching 8 bases. In germline, CDR1 is SGDLS, CDR2 YYNGEE. CDR3 length: 14 residues. Unmatched junction bases numbered 1, after V lost 0 bases and J lost 2 bases. The chain's CDR3 is CASSVEQGAYEQYF. The DNA of the CDR3 is TGTGCCAGCAGCGTAGAACAGGGGGCCTACGAGCAGTACTTC.